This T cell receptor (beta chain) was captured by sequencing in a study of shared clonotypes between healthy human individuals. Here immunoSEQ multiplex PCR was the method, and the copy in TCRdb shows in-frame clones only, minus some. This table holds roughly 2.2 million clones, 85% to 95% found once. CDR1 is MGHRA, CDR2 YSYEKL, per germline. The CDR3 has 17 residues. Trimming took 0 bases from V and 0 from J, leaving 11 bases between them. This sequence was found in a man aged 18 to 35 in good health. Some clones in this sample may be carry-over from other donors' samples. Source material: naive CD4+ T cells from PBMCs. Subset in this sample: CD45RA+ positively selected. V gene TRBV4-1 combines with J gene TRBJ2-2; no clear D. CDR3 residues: CASSQDAVSTNTGELFF. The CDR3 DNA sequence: TGCGCCAGCAGCCAAGACGCAGTTTCTACGAACACCGGGGAGCTGTTTTTT.